These 20 T cell receptor beta chains were all obtained from the same sample, sequenced in a study of tumor-infiltrating lymphocytes in localized non-small cell lung cancer (dated by TCRdb to 2020 to 2022). Library method: the immunoSEQ multiplex PCR assay. This is the immuneACCESS table as TCRdb keeps it, with only in-frame sequences that have V and J called. A part of the clones is gone; compared with another copy, unresolved V genes explain less than half, and the rest is unexplained. The sample profile shows around 12,000 clones; about 66% of them were found once. The biggest ten clones account for roughly 7% of the sample. Material for sequencing was lung tumor tissue. The receptors stem from a human donor with non-small cell lung cancer.

The rearrangement links TRBV5-6 to TRBJ2-2; 14 bases are shared with TRBD2. CDR1 and CDR2 from the germline V gene are SGHDT and YYEEEE. The CDR3 is 17 amino acids. V trimming: 4 bases; J trimming: 6 bases; junction bases outside the gene matches: 8. CDR3 amino acids: CASSRLAGGLVAGELFF. In DNA form, the CDR3 reads TGTGCCAGCAGCCGACTAGCGGGGGGGCTAGTGGCCGGGGAGCTGTTTTTT.

Judged by abundance, this clone is large (0.1 to 1%). The chain employs TRBV7-9 and TRBJ2-4; D is unclear. The CDR3 has 12 amino acids. Germline V gene lookup returns CDR1 SEHNR and CDR2 FQNEAQ (reference sequence). V was cut by 1 base and J by 3 bases, with 1 base left in between. The CDR3 spells CASSLDKNIQYF. The CDR3 DNA reads as TGTGCCAGCAGCTTAGACAAAAACATTCAGTACTTC.

The chain carries TRBV2 and TRBJ2-1; a weak D match, TRBD1 (5 bases). This CDR3 has 14 residues. V lost 4 bases and J 2 bases, leaving 9 bases between the germline ends. Germline values: CDR1 SNHLY, CDR2 FYNNEI. In nucleotides, the CDR3 is TGTGCCAGCAGTGTGACAGCTACCTACAATGAGCAGTTCTTC. Its protein product is CASSVTATYNEQFF.

The DNA for the CDR3 is TGTGCCAGTAGTAAGAGCGGGGGGATGGGCAATGAGCAGTTCTTC. Protein product: CASSKSGGMGNEQFF. The V and J genes are TRBV19 and TRBJ2-1; 9 bases line up with TRBD2. There are 15 residues in the CDR3. J lost 6 bases, V lost 4 bases, and 7 bases had no gene match. The germline V gene has CDR1 LNHDA and CDR2 SQIVND (reference sequence). The full variable domain, with the rest looked up from reference TRBV19 and TRBJ2-1, is DGGITQSPKYLFRKEGQNVTLSCEQNLNHDAMYWYRQDPGQGLRLIYYSQIVNDFQKGDIAEGYSVSREKKESFPLTVTSAQKNPTAFYLCASSKSGGMGNEQFFGPGTRLTVL.

By share, this clone counts as medium-sized. This chain links TRBV5-4 with TRBJ2-7, with 11 bases fitting TRBD2. The CDR3 has 15 amino acids. The trim removed 0 bases at V and 3 bases at J, leaving 2 bases unmatched. The germline V gene encodes CDR1 SGHNT and CDR2 YYREEE (reference sequence). CDR3 bases: TGTGCCAGCAGCTTGGGTAGCGGGGGGGACTACGAGCAGTACTTC. Translated: CASSLGSGGDYEQYF.

The V gene is TRBV10-2, the J gene TRBJ2-1, with a tentative D call TRBD2 (5 bases). V was shortened by 5 bases and J by 6 bases, with 20 bases between the two germline ends. In germline, CDR1 is WSHSY, CDR2 SAAADI. This CDR3 spans 16 amino acids. The CDR3 sequence is CASSPYGLPEGNEQFF. In DNA, the CDR3 is TGCGCCAGCAGTCCCTACGGGTTACCCGAGGGCAATGAGCAGTTCTTC.

The chain carries TRBV5-6 and TRBJ2-7; D perhaps matches TRBD2 (7 bases). With 4 bases removed from V and 3 bases from J, the gap between germline ends came to 17 bases. Germline CDR1 is SGHDT and CDR2 is YYEEEE. The CDR3 runs to 15 residues. The CDR3 nucleotides are TGTGCCAGCAGCCGAGGGGGGGGCCACGACTACGAGCAGTACTTC. Translated: CASSRGGGHDYEQYF.

This clone was counted once. V and J are TRBV11-2 and TRBJ2-7, with TRBD1 as a possible D gene (6 bases). The CDR3 sequence is 15 residues long. Deletions cut 2 bases from V and 3 bases from J, with 14 bases between. Germline V gives CDR1 SGHAT, CDR2 FQNNGV. The CDR3 sequence: CASSLRTVRIYEQYF. CDR3 DNA: TGTGCCAGCAGCTTACGGACAGTGAGAATCTACGAGCAGTACTTC.

The rearrangement uses TRBV6-6 and TRBJ2-2, with 11 positions matching TRBD1. The CDR3 is 16 residues long. The germline V gene has CDR1 MNHNY and CDR2 SVGAGI (reference sequence). Unmatched junction bases numbered 4, after V lost 5 bases and J lost 2 bases. In nucleotides, the CDR3 is TGTGCCAGCAGTCAGGACAGGGGGCCCAACACCGGGGAGCTGTTTTTT. Protein: CASSQDRGPNTGELFF.

The chain is built from TRBV30 and TRBJ1-2; no reliable D call. The CDR3 consists of 14 residues. Germline V gene lookup returns CDR1 GTSNPN and CDR2 SVGIG (reference sequence). Trimming removed 0 bases from V and 7 bases from J, with 15 bases in between. For the CDR3, the DNA is TGTGCCTGGAGTGTAGTTATAGGGAGGCCTGGCTACACCTTC. Protein product: CAWSVVIGRPGYTF.

The chain joins TRBV19 to TRBJ1-4; TRBD1 agrees at 7 bases. Germline values: CDR1 LNHDA, CDR2 SQIVND (reference sequence). After removal of 6 bases from V and 1 base from J, the junction contained 5 bases not matched to a gene. The CDR3 sequence is 15 residues long. Here the CDR3 reads CASRPNRGTNEKLFF. The CDR3 region has the DNA TGTGCCAGTAGACCCAACAGGGGAACTAATGAAAAACTGTTTTTT.

This clone was observed a handful of times. The V and J genes are TRBV10-3 and TRBJ2-3; 7 nucleotides match TRBD2. The CDR3 runs to 16 residues. Unmatched junction bases numbered 3, after V lost 0 bases and J lost 0 bases. In germline, CDR1 is ENHRY, CDR2 SYGVKD. In nucleotides, the CDR3 is TGTGCCATCAGTGAGTCGGTGGGGGGGAGCACAGATACGCAGTATTTT. Translated: CAISESVGGSTDTQYF.

The rearrangement uses TRBV5-5 and TRBJ2-7; D not certain. V lost 4 bases and J 6 bases, leaving 8 bases between the germline ends. The CDR3 totals 11 residues. Germline CDR1 and CDR2: SGHKS and YYEKEE (reference sequence). CDR3 protein: CASSRSGEQYF. The CDR3 bases are TGTGCCAGCAGCCGCTCAGGCGAGCAGTACTTC.

In its sample, this clone is medium-sized. The J gene is TRBJ1-2, the V gene TRBV9; the match to TRBD1 covers 7 bases. This CDR3 contains 15 residues. V was pared by 3 bases and J by 5 bases, with 10 bases of the junction left unmatched. The germline V gene encodes CDR1 SGDLS and CDR2 YYNGEE. CDR3 protein: CASSAGTGEGYGYTF. The CDR3 DNA reads as TGTGCCAGCAGCGCGGGAACAGGGGAAGGGTATGGCTACACCTTC.

V is TRBV27 and J is TRBJ1-2; D unresolved. CDR1 MNHEY and CDR2 SMNVEV come from the germline V gene (reference sequence). The V and J ends lost 7 bases and 3 bases respectively, with 12 bases between them. This CDR3 region has 13 residues. The CDR3: CASKKGRDYGYTF. The CDR3 DNA reads TGTGCCAGCAAAAAAGGGCGGGACTATGGCTACACCTTC.

Sample share makes this clone medium-sized. V and J are TRBV4-2 and TRBJ2-2; 7 nucleotides align to TRBD2. Germline CDR1 LGHNA, CDR2 YNFKEQ. J was trimmed by 3 bases and V by 1 base; bases with no gene match: 11. The CDR3 has 18 amino acids. CDR3 loop: CASSQAPPGAGDTGELFF. The CDR3 coding sequence is TGTGCCAGCAGCCAAGCCCCCCCCGGGGCGGGAGACACCGGGGAGCTGTTTTTT.

The V call is TRBV2, the J call TRBJ2-1, with 11 bases aligning to TRBD2. The V and J ends lost 5 bases and 5 bases, in that order; junction bases with no gene match: 5. CDR1 SNHLY and CDR2 FYNNEI come from the germline V gene. This CDR3 has 15 amino acids. This chain's CDR3 is CASSLGLAVNNEQFF. The CDR3 DNA follows: TGTGCCAGCAGTCTGGGACTAGCGGTTAACAATGAGCAGTTCTTC.

The chain recombines TRBV29-1 with TRBJ1-1; D is perhaps TRBD1 (6 bases). Germline CDR1 is SQVTM and CDR2 is ANQGSEA. Trimming removed 1 base at V and 1 base at J, with 7 bases between. CDR3 length equals 13 residues. CDR3 sequence reads: CSVEGTENTEAFF. DNA of the CDR3: TGCAGCGTTGAAGGGACAGAGAACACTGAAGCTTTCTTT. Drawing the rest from reference TRBV29-1 and TRBJ1-1, the complete variable domain is SAVISQKPSRDICQRGTSLTIQCQVDSQVTMMFWYRQQPGQSLTLIATANQGSEATYESGFVIDKFPISRPNLTFSTLTVSNMSPEDSSIYLCSVEGTENTEAFFGQGTRLTVV.

This clone was detected only a few times. The chain employs TRBV7-9 and TRBJ1-2, with unresolved D. The CDR3 loop spans 13 amino acids. Trimming took off 5 bases at V and 7 bases at J, with 14 bases between the two ends. Looked up from germline, CDR1 is SEHNR and CDR2 is FQNEAQ (reference sequence). This CDR3 is CASSRGSVGGYTF. Here the CDR3 DNA reads TGTGCCAGCAGCCGAGGCAGCGTCGGTGGCTACACCTTC. The full variable domain, its missing parts supplied by reference TRBV7-9 and TRBJ1-2, is DTGVSQNPRHKITKRGQNVTFRCDPISEHNRLYWYRQTLGQGPEFLTYFQNEAQLEKSRLLSDRFSAERPKGSFSTLEIQRTEQGDSAMYLCASSRGSVGGYTFGSGTRLTVV.

The rearrangement joins TRBV19 to TRBJ1-1, with D tentatively TRBD1 (6 bases). The germline CDR1 and CDR2 sequences are LNHDA and SQIVND (reference sequence). This CDR3 comprises 14 residues. Between the trimmed V and J ends, which lost 7 bases and 3 bases, there was a span of 15 bases. CDR3 coding DNA: TGTGCCAGTACCATCGGACAGACCCACACTGAAGCTTTCTTT. Amino acid sequence: CASTIGQTHTEAFF.